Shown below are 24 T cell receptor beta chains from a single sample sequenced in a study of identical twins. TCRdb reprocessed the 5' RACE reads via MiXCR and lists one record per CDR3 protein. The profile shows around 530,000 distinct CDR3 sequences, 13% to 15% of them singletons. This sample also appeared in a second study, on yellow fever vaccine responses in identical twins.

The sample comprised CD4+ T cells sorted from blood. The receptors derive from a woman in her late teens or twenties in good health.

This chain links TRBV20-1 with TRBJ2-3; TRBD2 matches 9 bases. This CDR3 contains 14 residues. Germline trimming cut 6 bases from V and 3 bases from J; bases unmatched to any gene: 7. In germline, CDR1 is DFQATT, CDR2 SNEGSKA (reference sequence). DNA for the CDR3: TGCAGTGCGCTTAAAAGCGGGAGGACAGATACGCAGTATTTT. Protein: CSALKSGRTDTQYF.

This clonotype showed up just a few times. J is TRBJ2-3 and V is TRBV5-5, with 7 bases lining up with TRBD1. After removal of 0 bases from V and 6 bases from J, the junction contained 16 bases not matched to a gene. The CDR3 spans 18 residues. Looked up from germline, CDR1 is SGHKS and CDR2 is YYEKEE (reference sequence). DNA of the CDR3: TGTGCCAGCAGCTTGGGAGCCATAAGACAGGGATTCTTGGATACGCAGTATTTT. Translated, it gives CASSLGAIRQGFLDTQYF.

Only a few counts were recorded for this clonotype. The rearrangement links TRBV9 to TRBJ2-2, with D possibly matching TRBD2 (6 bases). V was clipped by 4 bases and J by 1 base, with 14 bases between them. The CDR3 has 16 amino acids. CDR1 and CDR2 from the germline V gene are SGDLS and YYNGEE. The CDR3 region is CASSPRGGMNTGELFF. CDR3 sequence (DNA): TGTGCCAGCAGCCCCCGGGGCGGGATGAACACCGGGGAGCTGTTTTTT.

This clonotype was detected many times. The CDR3 bases are TGTGCCAGCAGTTTAGTGAGGGGGGGAGTGTCCGGCGAGCAGTACTTC. Translating it yields CASSLVRGGVSGEQYF. V gene TRBV12-3 or TRBV12-4 combines with J gene TRBJ2-7; weak D call: TRBD2 (7 bases). The V gene lost 1 base and the J gene lost 6 bases, with 19 bases spanning the gap. This CDR3 comprises 16 residues.

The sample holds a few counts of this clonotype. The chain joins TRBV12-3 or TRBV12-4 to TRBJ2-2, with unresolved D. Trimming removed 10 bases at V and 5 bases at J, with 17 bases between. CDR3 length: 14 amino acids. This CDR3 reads CATRPERTTGELFF. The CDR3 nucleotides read TGTGCCACCCGACCGGAGCGAACGACCGGGGAGCTGTTTTTT.

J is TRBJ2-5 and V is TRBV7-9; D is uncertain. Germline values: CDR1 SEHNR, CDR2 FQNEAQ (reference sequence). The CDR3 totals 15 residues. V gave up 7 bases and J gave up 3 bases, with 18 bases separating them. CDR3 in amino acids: CASNPLIAEKETQYF. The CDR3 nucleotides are TGTGCCAGCAACCCTCTGATTGCGGAGAAAGAGACCCAGTACTTC.

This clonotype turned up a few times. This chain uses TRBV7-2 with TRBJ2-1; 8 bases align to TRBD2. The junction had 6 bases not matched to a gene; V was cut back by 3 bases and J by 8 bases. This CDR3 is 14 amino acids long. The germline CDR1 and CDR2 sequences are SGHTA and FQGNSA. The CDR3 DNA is TGTGCCAGCAGCTTGGGACTCGGGAGGGATGAGCAGTTCTTC. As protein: CASSLGLGRDEQFF.

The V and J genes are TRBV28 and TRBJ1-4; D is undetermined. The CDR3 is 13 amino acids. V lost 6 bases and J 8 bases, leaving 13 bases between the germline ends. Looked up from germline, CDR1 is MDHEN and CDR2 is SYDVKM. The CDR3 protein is CASRRFGREKLFF. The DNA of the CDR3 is TGTGCCAGCAGGCGATTCGGGAGGGAAAAACTGTTTTTT. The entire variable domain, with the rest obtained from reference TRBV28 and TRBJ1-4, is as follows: DVKVTQSSRYLVKRTGEKVFLECVQDMDHENMFWYRQDPGLGLRLIYFSYDVKMKEKGDIPEGYSVSREKKERFSLILESASTNQTSMYLCASRRFGREKLFFGSGTQLSVL.

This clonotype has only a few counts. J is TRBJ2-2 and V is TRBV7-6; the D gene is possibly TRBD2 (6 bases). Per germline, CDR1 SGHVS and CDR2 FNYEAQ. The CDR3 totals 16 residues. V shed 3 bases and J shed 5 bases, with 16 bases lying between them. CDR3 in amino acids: CASSLRGAEGTGELFF. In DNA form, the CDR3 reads TGTGCCAGCAGCTTGCGCGGGGCGGAGGGGACCGGGGAGCTGTTTTTT.

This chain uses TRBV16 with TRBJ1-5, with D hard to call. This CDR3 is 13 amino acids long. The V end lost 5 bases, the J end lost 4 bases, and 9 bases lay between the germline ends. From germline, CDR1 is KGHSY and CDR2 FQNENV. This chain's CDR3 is CASSEDGNQPQHF. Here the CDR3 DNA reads TGTGCCAGCAGCGAGGACGGGAATCAGCCCCAGCATTTT.

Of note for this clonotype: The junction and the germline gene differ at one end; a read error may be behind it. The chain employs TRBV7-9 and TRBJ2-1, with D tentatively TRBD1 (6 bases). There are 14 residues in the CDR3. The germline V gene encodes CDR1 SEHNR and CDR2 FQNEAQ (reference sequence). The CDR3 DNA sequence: TGTGCCAGCAGTTCAGACAGGAGGTACAAAGAGCAGTTCTTC. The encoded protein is CASSSDRRYKEQFF. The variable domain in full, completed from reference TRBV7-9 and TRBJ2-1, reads DTGVSQNPRHKITKRGQNVTFRCDPISEHNRLYWYRQTLGQGPEFLTYFQNEAQLEKSRLLSDRFSAERPKGSFSTLEIQRTEQGDSAMYLCASSSDRRYKEQFFGPGTRLTVL.

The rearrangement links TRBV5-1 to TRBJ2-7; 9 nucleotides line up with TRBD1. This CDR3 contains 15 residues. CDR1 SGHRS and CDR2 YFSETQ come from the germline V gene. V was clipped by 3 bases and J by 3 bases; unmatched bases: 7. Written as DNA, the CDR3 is TGCGCCAGCAGCTATGACACAGGGGGCCGCTACGAGCAGTACTTC. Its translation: CASSYDTGGRYEQYF.

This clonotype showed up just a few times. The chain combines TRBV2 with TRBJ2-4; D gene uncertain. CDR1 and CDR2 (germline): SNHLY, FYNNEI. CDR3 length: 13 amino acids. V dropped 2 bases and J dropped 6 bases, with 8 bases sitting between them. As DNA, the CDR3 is TGTGCCAGCAGTGAAAGGCAGGCAAACATTCAGTACTTC. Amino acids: CASSERQANIQYF.

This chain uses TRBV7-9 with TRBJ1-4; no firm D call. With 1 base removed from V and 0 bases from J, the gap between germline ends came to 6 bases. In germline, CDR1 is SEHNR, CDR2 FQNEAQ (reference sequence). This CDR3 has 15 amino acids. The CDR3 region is CASSLGGSTNEKLFF. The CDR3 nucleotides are TGTGCCAGCAGCTTAGGCGGATCAACTAATGAAAAACTGTTTTTT.

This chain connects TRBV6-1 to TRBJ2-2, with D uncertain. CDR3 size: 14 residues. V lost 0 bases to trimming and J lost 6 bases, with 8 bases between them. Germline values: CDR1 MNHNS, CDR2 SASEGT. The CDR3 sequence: CASSEARWPGELFF. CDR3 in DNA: TGTGCCAGCAGTGAAGCGCGGTGGCCCGGGGAGCTGTTTTTT.

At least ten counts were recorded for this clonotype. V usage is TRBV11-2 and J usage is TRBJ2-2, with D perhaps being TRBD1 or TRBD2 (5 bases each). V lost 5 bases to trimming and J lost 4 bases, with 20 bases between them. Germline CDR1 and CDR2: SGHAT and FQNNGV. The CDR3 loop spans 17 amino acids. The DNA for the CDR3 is TGTGCCAGCAGCCCGCGAGGGGCAGCCCCCTCCACCGGGGAGCTGTTTTTT. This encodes CASSPRGAAPSTGELFF.

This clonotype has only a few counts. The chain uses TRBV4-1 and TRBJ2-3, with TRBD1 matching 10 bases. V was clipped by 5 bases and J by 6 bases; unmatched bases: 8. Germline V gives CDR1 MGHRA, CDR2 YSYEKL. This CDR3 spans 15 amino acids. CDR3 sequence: CASSARTGGRDTQYF. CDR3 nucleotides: TGCGCCAGCAGCGCCCGGACAGGGGGACGGGATACGCAGTATTTT.

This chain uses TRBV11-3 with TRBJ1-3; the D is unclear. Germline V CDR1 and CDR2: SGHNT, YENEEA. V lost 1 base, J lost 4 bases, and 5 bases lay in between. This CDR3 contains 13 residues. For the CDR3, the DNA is TGTGCCAGCAGCTTAGTAACGGGAAACACCATATATTTT. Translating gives CASSLVTGNTIYF.

The CDR3 here is CAARPGQNTDTQYF. In DNA, the CDR3 is TGCGCCGCCCGACCGGGACAGAACACAGATACGCAGTATTTT. The V gene is TRBV5-1, the J gene TRBJ2-3, with 7 bases matching TRBD1. The V segment lost 10 bases and the J segment 2 bases; nucleotides outside the gene matches: 10. CDR1 is SGHRS, CDR2 YFSETQ, per germline. There are 14 residues in the CDR3.

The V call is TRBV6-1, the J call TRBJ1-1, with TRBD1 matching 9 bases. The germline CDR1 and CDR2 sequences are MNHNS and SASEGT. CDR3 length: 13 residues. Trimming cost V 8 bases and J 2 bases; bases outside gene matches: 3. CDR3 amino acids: CASYRGPNTEAFF. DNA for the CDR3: TGTGCCAGCTACAGGGGGCCAAACACTGAAGCTTTCTTT.

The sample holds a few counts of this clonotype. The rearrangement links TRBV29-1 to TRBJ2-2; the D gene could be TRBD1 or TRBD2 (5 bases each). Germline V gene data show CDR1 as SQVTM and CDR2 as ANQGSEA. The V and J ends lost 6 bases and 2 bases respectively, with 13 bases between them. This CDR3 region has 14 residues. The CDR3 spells CSVQGPFNTGELFF. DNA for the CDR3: TGCAGCGTCCAGGGACCGTTCAACACCGGGGAGCTGTTTTTT.

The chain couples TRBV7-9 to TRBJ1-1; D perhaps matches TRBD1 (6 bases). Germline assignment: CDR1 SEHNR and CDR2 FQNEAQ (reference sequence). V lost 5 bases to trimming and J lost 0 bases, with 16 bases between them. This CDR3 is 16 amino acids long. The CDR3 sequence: CASSASGNRVNTEAFF. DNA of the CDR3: TGTGCCAGCAGCGCCTCTGGGAACAGGGTGAACACTGAAGCTTTCTTT.

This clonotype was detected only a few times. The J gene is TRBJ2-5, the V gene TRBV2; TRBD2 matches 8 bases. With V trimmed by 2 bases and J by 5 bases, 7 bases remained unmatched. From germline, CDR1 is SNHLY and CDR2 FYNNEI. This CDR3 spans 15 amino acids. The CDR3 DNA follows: TGTGCCAGCAGTGAACGGGGGGGGCGTGTGGAGACCCAGTACTTC. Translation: CASSERGGRVETQYF.

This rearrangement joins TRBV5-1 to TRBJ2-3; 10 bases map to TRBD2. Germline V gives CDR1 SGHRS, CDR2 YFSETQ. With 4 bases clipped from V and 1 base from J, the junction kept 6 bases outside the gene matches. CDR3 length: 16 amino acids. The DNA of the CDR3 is TGCGCCAGCAGCCCAACGGGGACTAGCGGCACAGATACGCAGTATTTT. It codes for CASSPTGTSGTDTQYF.